This entry features one T cell receptor (beta chain) sequence. The data belong to a study of glioma-infiltrating T cells after dendritic cell vaccination. The primer mix had 60 V beta and 13 J beta primers. Sequencing was performed with immunoSEQ multiplex PCR; in TCRdb, only in-frame clones are kept and a portion is missing. The sample lists tens of thousands of clones; approximately 82% were seen once. The CDR3 has 14 amino acids. The germline V gene has CDR1 SGHTA and CDR2 FQGNSA. V shed 4 bases, J shed 4 bases, and the junction held 6 bases outside the gene matches. The material sequenced was blood, taken before dendritic cell vaccination. The J gene is TRBJ2-7, the V gene TRBV7-2, with 8 bases identical to TRBD2. The sequence was obtained from a human donor with glioblastoma. The CDR3 reads CASSSTGLAYEQYF. Here the CDR3 DNA reads TGTGCCAGCAGCTCAACAGGACTAGCTTACGAGCAGTACTTC.